These T cell receptor beta chains were read from a single sample in a study of blood T cell repertoires in COVID-19. Data came from immunoSEQ multiplex PCR; TCRdb stores just in-frame clones and leaves some out. The table has 300,000 to 450,000 clones, approximately 87% seen once. Sample: peripheral blood. All receptors derive from a woman aged 25 to 39 with COVID-19, enrolled during active disease. Each CDR3 is given with its conserved first and last residue. The D gene is left open where the match is weak. For some rows the clone size is stated as once, few or many, or as a class when expanded; others skip it.

d_call	v_call	j_call	clone_size	cdr3_aa	cdr3_nt
.	TRBV11-2	TRBJ2-7	.	CASSNPWSGSYEQYF	TGTGCCAGCAGCAACCCTTGGTCCGGCTCCTACGAGCAGTACTTC
TRBD2	TRBV18	TRBJ2-7	.	CASSPRGREANEQYF	TGTGCCAGCTCACCCCGGGGGCGGGAGGCAAACGAGCAGTACTTC
TRBD2	TRBV19	TRBJ2-1	.	CASKLAATYNEQFF	TGTGCCAGCAAACTAGCGGCCACGTACAATGAGCAGTTCTTC
TRBD2	TRBV4-1	TRBJ2-5	.	CASSQEGTSAETQYF	TGCGCCAGCAGCCAAGAAGGGACTAGCGCGGAGACCCAGTACTTC
TRBD1	TRBV19	TRBJ1-4	.	CASSLTGTNEKLFF	TGTGCCAGTAGTCTGACAGGGACTAATGAAAAACTGTTTTTT
TRBD2	TRBV2	TRBJ2-5	.	CASSGVAGGGETQYF	TGTGCCAGCAGTGGGGTAGCGGGAGGGGGAGAGACCCAGTACTTC
.	TRBV7-9	TRBJ2-4	few	CASSLEGRVWDIQYF	TGTGCCAGCAGCTTAGAGGGCAGGGTTTGGGACATTCAGTACTTC
TRBD2	TRBV7-2	TRBJ2-7	.	CASSLLLAGAEQYF	TGTGCCAGCAGCTTATTGCTAGCGGGAGCCGAGCAGTACTTC
.	TRBV4-1	TRBJ2-7	.	CASSQVRGAYEQYF	TGCGCCAGCAGCCAAGTCAGGGGGGCCTACGAGCAGTACTTC
.	TRBV19	TRBJ1-2	.	CASGSGYTF	TGTGCCAGTGGCTCGGGCTACACCTTC
TRBD1	TRBV7-2	TRBJ2-7	.	CASSLGPRTGSYEQYF	TGTGCCAGCAGCTTAGGGCCAAGGACAGGGTCCTACGAGCAGTACTTC